This T cell receptor beta chain originates from a study of blood T cell repertoires in COVID-19. Looking at the study overall: Acute-phase and convalescent COVID-19 samples originated in the United States, Italy and Spain. T cells, B-cell-depleted T cells, or PBMCs provided the cDNA or gDNA that served as material.

In the original analysis: Estimated nucleated cell counts came from reference gene primer amplification. Measured with immunoSEQ multiplex PCR; TCRdb has only the in-frame clones, and not every one. The V and J calls and the clone size are those of that table, but D and trimming were determined from the DNA. Here the sample spans more than 70,000 clones, 85% being singletons. This CDR3 is built from 13 residues. Trimming cost V 7 bases and J 5 bases, with 15 bases left between them. Germline V CDR1 and CDR2: SQVTM, ANQGSEA. The chain employs TRBV29-1 and TRBJ2-4, with D perhaps TRBD1 (6 bases). This TCR derives from a man aged 55 to 70 with acute or convalescent COVID-19. Sequenced sample: peripheral blood. In nucleotides, the CDR3 is TGCAGCGCTACAGGGATGGCACAAAACATTCAGTACTTC. Its protein product is CSATGMAQNIQYF.